One TCR beta chain is described in this entry. The antigen is unknown. This entry belongs to a study of long-term antiretroviral therapy in people with HIV. Assay version v3.0 of immunoSEQ was used, and it was run at survey level. The method was immunoSEQ multiplex PCR; TCRdb's version includes in-frame clones alone and lacks a portion of them. Here the sample spans 34,000 or so clones, approximately 93% being singletons. Study-level findings and limits: The range of CDR3 lengths in HIV repertoires proved narrower than that found in controls. With ART, diversity went up but was still lower than in transplant donor controls.

The CDR3 runs to 13 residues. V lost 5 bases, J lost 6 bases, and 14 bases lay in between. The V gene's germline CDR1 is SGHVS and CDR2 FNYEAQ. The TCR comes from a woman aged 50 to 60 with HIV. The specimen was unsorted PBMCs, collected around 5.4 years after starting antiretroviral therapy. The chain uses TRBV7-6 and TRBJ2-7, with a weak D call TRBD2 (6 bases). This CDR3 reads CASSPRVGGEQYF. The DNA for the CDR3 is TGTGCCAGCAGCCCCCGGGTCGGGGGCGAGCAGTACTTC.